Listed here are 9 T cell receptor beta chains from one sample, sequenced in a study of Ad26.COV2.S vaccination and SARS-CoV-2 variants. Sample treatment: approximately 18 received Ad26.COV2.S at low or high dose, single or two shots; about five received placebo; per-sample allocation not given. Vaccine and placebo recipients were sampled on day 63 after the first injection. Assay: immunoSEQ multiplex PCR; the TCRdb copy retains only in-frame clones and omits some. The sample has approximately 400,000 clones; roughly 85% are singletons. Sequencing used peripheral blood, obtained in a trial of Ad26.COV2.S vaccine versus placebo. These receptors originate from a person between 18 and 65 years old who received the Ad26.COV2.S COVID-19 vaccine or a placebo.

CDR3: CASRDGGNEQYF. The CDR3 region has the DNA TGTGCCAGCAGGGATGGGGGGAACGAGCAGTACTTC. V and J are TRBV2 and TRBJ2-7, with TRBD2 as a possible D gene (6 bases). The CDR3 has 12 amino acids. V was cut by 6 bases and J by 5 bases, with 11 bases left in between. Germline-derived CDR1 and CDR2 are SNHLY and FYNNEI.

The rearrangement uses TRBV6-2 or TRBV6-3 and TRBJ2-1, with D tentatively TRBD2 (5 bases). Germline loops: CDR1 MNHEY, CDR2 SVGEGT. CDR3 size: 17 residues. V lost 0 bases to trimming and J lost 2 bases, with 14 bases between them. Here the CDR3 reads CASSYSIPGTPYNEQFF. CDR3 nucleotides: TGTGCCAGCAGTTACTCGATACCGGGAACCCCCTACAATGAGCAGTTCTTC.

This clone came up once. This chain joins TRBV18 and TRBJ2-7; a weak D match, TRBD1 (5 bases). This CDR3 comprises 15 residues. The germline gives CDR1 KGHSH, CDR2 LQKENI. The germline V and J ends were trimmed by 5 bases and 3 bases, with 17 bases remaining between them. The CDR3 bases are TGTGCCAGCTCAATGCAGGGAAGGGCCTTCTACGAGCAGTACTTC. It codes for CASSMQGRAFYEQYF.

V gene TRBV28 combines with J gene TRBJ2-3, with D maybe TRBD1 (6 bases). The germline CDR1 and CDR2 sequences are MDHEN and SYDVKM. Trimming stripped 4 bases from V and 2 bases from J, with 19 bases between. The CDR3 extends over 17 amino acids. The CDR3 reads CASSSTSWGRFTDTQYF. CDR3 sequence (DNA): TGTGCCAGCAGTTCGACGAGTTGGGGGCGCTTCACAGATACGCAGTATTTT. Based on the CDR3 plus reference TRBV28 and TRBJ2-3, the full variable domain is DVKVTQSSRYLVKRTGEKVFLECVQDMDHENMFWYRQDPGLGLRLIYFSYDVKMKEKGDIPEGYSVSREKKERFSLILESASTNQTSMYLCASSSTSWGRFTDTQYFGPGTRLTVL.

The CDR3 protein is CASSPPLDSGDTEAFF. DNA for the CDR3: TGCGCCAGCAGCCCACCCCTAGACAGTGGCGACACTGAAGCTTTCTTT. The chain recombines TRBV4-1 with TRBJ1-1, with D perhaps TRBD1 (5 bases). The CDR3 length is 16 residues. The germline CDR1 and CDR2 sequences are MGHRA and YSYEKL. With 4 bases removed from V and 3 bases from J, the gap between germline ends came to 18 bases.

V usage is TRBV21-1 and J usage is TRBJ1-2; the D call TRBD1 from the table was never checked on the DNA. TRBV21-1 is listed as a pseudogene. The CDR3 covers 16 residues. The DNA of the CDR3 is TGTGCCAGCAGCCTTAAAGGTCCAGGGAAGACCGATGGCTACACCTTC. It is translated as CASSLKGPGKTDGYTF.

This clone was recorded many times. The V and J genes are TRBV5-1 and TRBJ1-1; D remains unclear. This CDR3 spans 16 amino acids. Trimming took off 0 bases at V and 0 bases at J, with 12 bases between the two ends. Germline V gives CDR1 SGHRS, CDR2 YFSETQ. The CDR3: CASSLALGSMNTEAFF. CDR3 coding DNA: TGCGCCAGCAGCTTGGCCCTTGGAAGTATGAACACTGAAGCTTTCTTT.

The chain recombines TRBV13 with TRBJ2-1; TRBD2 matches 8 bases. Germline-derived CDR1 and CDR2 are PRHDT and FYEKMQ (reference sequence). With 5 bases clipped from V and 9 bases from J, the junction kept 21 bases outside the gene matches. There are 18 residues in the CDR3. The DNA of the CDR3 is TGTGCCAGCAGCCCCCCCTCGGGCCGGGGACTAGGTGTAAGTGAGCAGTTCTTC. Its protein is CASSPPSGRGLGVSEQFF.

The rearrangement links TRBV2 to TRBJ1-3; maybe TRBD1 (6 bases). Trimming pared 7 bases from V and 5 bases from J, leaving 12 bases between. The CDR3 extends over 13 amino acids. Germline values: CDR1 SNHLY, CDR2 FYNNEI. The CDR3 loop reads CASNPGTRNTIYF. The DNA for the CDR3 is TGTGCCAGCAATCCCGGGACAAGAAACACCATATATTTT.